This T cell receptor beta chain is from a study of blood T cell repertoires in COVID-19. Study in general: Donors in the United States, Italy and Spain gave samples during acute or convalescent COVID-19. Sample material is recorded as cDNA or gDNA derived from T cells, B-cell-depleted T cells, or PBMCs.

In the original analysis: Nucleated cell counts were estimated from reference gene primer amplification. TCRdb's table, derived via immunoSEQ multiplex PCR, lists solely in-frame clones and lacks some. Clone size and the V and J calls come from that table; the DNA yielded D and trimming. The data contain 200,000 to 250,000 clones, more than 75% of them seen just once; the ten biggest clones take up about 13%. A few counts support this clone. The length of the CDR3 is 15 residues. Deletions cut 1 base from V and 3 bases from J, with 10 bases between. CDR1 and CDR2 (germline): SGHAT, FQNNGV. The chain recombines TRBV11-2 with TRBJ1-3; the D gene is possibly TRBD1 (5 bases). The sample consisted of peripheral blood. The origin of this receptor is a human donor in a cohort sampled during active COVID-19. This CDR3 is CASSLAGIGGNTIYF. CDR3 bases: TGTGCCAGCAGCTTAGCAGGGATCGGTGGAAACACCATATATTTT. Complete variable domain (other parts from reference TRBV11-2 and TRBJ1-3): EAGVAQSPRYKIIEKRQSVAFWCNPISGHATLYWYQQILGQGPKLLIQFQNNGVVDDSQLPKDRFSAERLKGVDSTLKIQPAKLEDSAVYLCASSLAGIGGNTIYFGEGSWLTVV.